This T cell receptor (beta chain) was found in a study of CD8 T cells in ankylosing spondylitis. Findings of the study overall: Disease-linked clones displayed a CD8+ phenotype and appeared relatively rarely in peripheral blood. Both synovial fluid and blood in reactive arthritis had previously been reported to carry some motif variants. Significantly higher representation of disease-linked clones was reported for matched ankylosing spondylitis synovial fluid. Within ankylosing spondylitis blood, a TCR beta motif made up of eight or nine highly homologous variants appeared to be characteristic.

Quantitative 5'-RACE with molecular barcodes produced the TCR beta libraries. TCRdb used MiXCR to reprocess the 5' RACE reads, holding one entry per CDR3 protein. Altogether about 750,000 distinct CDR3 sequences are present, under 20% being singletons, with the ten largest covering roughly a fifth. The CDR3 runs to 15 residues. The trim removed 4 bases at V and 1 base at J, leaving 5 bases unmatched. Germline CDR1 reads MNHEY; CDR2 reads SVGEGT. On this clonotype itself: Antigen: not known.

The TCR was taken from a male donor with ankylosing spondylitis. J is TRBJ2-7 and V is TRBV6-2 or TRBV6-3; 9 bases align to TRBD2. Source material: blood, either unsorted or a sorted T cell fraction (not recorded which). The chain's CDR3 is CASSSSGTTSYEQYF. Written as DNA, the CDR3 is TGTGCCAGCAGTTCTAGCGGGACCACATCCTACGAGCAGTACTTC.